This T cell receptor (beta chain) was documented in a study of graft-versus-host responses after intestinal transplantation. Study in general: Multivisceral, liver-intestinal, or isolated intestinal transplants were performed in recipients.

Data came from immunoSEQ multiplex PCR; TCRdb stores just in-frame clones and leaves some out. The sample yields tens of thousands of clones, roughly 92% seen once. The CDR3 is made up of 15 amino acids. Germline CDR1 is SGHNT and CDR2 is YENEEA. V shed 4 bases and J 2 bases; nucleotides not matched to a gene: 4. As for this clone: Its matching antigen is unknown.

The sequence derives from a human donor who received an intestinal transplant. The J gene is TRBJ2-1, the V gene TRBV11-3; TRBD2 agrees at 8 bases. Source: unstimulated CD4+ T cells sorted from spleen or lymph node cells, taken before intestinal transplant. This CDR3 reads CASSSSGRPYNEQFF. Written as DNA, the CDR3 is TGTGCCAGCAGCTCGAGCGGGAGACCCTACAATGAGCAGTTCTTC.